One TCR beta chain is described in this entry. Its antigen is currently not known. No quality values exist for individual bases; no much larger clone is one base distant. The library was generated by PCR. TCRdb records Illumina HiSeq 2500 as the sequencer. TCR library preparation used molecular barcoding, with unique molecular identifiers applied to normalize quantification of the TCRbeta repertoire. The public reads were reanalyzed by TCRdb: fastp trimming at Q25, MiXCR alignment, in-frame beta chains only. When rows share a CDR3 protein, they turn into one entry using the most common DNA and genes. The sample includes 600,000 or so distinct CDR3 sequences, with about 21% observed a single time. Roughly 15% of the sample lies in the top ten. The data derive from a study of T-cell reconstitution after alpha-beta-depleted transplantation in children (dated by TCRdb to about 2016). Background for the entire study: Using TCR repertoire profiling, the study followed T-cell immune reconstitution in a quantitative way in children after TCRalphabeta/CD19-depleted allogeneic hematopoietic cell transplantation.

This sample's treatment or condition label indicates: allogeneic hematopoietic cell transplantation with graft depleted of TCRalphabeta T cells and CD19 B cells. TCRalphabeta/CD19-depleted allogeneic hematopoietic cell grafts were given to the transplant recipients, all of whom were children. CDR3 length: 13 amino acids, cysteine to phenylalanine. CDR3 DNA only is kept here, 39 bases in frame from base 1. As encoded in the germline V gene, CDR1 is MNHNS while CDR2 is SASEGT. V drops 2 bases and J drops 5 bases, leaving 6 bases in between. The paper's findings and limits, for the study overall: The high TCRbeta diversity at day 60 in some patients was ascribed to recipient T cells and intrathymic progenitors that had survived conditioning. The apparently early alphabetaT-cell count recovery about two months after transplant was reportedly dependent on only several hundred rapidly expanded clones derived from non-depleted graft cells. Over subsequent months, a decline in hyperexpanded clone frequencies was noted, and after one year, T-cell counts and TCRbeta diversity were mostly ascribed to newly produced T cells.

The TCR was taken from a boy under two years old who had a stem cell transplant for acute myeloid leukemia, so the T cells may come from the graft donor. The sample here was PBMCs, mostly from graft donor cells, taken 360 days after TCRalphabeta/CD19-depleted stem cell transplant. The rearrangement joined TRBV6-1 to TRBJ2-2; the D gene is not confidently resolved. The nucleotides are TGTGCCAGCAGTGAACCGTTTACCGGGGAGCTGTTTTTT. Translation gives CASSEPFTGELFF.